This entry lists 9 T cell receptor beta chains sequenced from one sample in a study of blood T cell repertoires in COVID-19. Only in-frame clones appear in the TCRdb table, and some are missing; sequencing was by immunoSEQ multiplex PCR. The sample yields fewer than 300,000 clones, about 81% seen once. The material sequenced was peripheral blood. These receptors all come from a human donor with COVID-19, enrolled during active disease. The donor label of this sample is uncertain.

In its sample, this clone was seen once. This chain joins TRBV29-1 and TRBJ2-7, with 7 bases aligning to TRBD1. This CDR3 contains 13 residues. V lost 3 bases to trimming and J lost 5 bases; unmatched junction nucleotides: 7. Germline lookup yields CDR1 SQVTM and CDR2 ANQGSEA. CDR3 sequence (DNA): TGCAGCGTTGAGAATAGGGGGCTGAACGAGCAGTACTTC. Residues: CSVENRGLNEQYF.

The gene calls are TRBV5-8 and TRBJ2-6, with a tentative D call TRBD1 (6 bases). V was cut by 1 base and J by 2 bases, with 16 bases left in between. This CDR3 has 18 amino acids. Germline V CDR1 and CDR2: SGHTS, YDEGEE. The CDR3 here is CASSLSRGHVAGANVLTF. Written as DNA, the CDR3 is TGTGCCAGCAGCTTGTCAAGGGGACACGTTGCTGGGGCCAACGTCCTGACTTTC.

The V gene is TRBV30, the J gene TRBJ1-2; D perhaps matches TRBD1 (5 bases). V was cut by 0 bases and J by 3 bases, with 8 bases left in between. The CDR3 is 13 residues long. Germline lookup yields CDR1 GTSNPN and CDR2 SVGIG (reference sequence). The DNA for the CDR3 is TGTGCCTGGAGTGTTGGGGGGGACTATGGCTACACCTTC. The encoded protein is CAWSVGGDYGYTF. The whole variable domain, filled in from reference TRBV30 and TRBJ1-2, reads SQTIHQWPATLVQPVGSPLSLECTVEGTSNPNLYWYRQAAGRGLQLLFYSVGIGQISSEVPQNLSASRPQDRQFILSSKKLLLSDSGFYLCAWSVGGDYGYTFGSGTRLTVV.

The gene calls are TRBV29-1 and TRBJ1-2, with D tentatively TRBD1 (5 bases). Germline V gene data show CDR1 as SQVTM and CDR2 as ANQGSEA. CDR3 size: 14 residues. V was trimmed by 6 bases and J by 2 bases, leaving 16 bases between them. DNA of the CDR3: TGCAGCGTGGGATCCTTGGGGGGGAACTATGGCTACACCTTC. Protein sequence: CSVGSLGGNYGYTF.

The V gene is TRBV4-1, the J gene TRBJ1-2; D possibly corresponds to TRBD1 (6 bases). The CDR3 length is 14 residues. The V end was cut by 4 bases, the J end by 3 bases, with 12 bases between. CDR1 and CDR2 (germline): MGHRA, YSYEKL. The CDR3 sequence is CASSLLGQHYGYTF. The CDR3 DNA sequence: TGCGCCAGCAGCCTCTTAGGACAGCACTATGGCTACACCTTC.

This chain joins TRBV28 and TRBJ2-2; TRBD2 matches 12 bases. Germline CDR1 is MDHEN and CDR2 is SYDVKM. The junction had 8 bases not matched to a gene; V was cut back by 6 bases and J by 0 bases. The CDR3 has 18 residues. The CDR3 sequence: CASRRPGLAGTNTGELFF. The CDR3 nucleotides read TGTGCCAGCAGAAGACCAGGACTAGCGGGAACGAACACCGGGGAGCTGTTTTTT.

This clone was counted only a few times. The CDR3 region has the DNA TGTGCCAGCAGCCCCCGTTTGAGGACAGGAGGAGAAAAACTGTTTTTT. Translated: CASSPRLRTGGEKLFF. The rearrangement uses TRBV9 and TRBJ1-4, with TRBD1 matching 7 bases. In germline, CDR1 is SGDLS, CDR2 YYNGEE. V lost 4 bases and J lost 8; bases outside the gene matches: 14. This CDR3 has 16 residues.

The chain couples TRBV19 to TRBJ2-5, with TRBD2 matching 9 bases. V gave up 11 bases and J gave up 5 bases; unmatched junction bases: 9. The CDR3 is 13 residues long. CDR1 is LNHDA, CDR2 SQIVND, per germline (reference sequence). As DNA, the CDR3 is TGTGCCGCAGCCCCAAGCGGGGGGGAGACCCAGTACTTC. Its protein is CAAAPSGGETQYF.

The chain is built from TRBV5-6 and TRBJ2-5; D possibly corresponds to TRBD2 (5 bases). V gave up 4 bases and J gave up 4 bases, with 14 bases separating them. CDR3 length: 14 residues. Germline loops: CDR1 SGHDT, CDR2 YYEEEE. The CDR3 DNA reads as TGTGCCAGCAGCCCCGCGGGTTGGGGAGAGACCCAGTACTTC. It is translated as CASSPAGWGETQYF. Full variable domain (rest looked up from reference TRBV5-6 and TRBJ2-5): DAGVTQSPTHLIKTRGQQVTLRCSPKSGHDTVSWYQQALGQGPQFIFQYYEEEERQRGNFPDRFSGHQFPNYSSELNVNALLLGDSALYLCASSPAGWGETQYFGPGTRLLVL.